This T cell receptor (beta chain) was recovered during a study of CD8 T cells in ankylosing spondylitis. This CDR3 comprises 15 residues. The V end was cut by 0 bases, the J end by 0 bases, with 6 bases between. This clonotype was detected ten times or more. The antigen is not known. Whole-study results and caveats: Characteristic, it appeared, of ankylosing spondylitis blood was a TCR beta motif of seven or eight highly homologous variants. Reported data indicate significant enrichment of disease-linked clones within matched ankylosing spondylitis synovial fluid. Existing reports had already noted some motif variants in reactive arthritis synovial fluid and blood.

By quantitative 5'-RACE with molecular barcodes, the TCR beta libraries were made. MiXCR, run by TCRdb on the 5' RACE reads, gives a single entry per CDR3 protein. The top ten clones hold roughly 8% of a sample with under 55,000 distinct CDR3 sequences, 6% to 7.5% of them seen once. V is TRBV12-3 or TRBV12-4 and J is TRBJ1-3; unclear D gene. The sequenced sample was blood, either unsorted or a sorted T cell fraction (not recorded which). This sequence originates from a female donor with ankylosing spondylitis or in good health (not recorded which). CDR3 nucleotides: TGTGCCAGCAGTTTAGCGGAAAACTCTGGAAACACCATATATTTT. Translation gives CASSLAENSGNTIYF.